This T cell receptor (beta chain) comes out of a study of CD8+ T cells in alopecia areata. Study background: A 6-month off-drug phase came after tofacitinib, which had lasted 6 to 18 months. General study findings and limits: Scalp data also include sequences from resident alphabeta T cells of normal skin.

Trimming removed 0 bases from V and 6 bases from J; junction bases left unmatched: 2. The CDR3 is made up of 14 amino acids. Germline V gene sequence: CDR1 GTSNPN, CDR2 SVGIG (reference sequence). After isolation, RNA underwent reverse transcription to generate cDNA as the sequencing template. Only in-frame clones appear in the TCRdb table, and some are missing; sequencing was by immunoSEQ multiplex PCR. This sample has about 100,000 clones, with around 83% found just once. Remarks on this clone: Its antigen is not known.

Treatment here: oral pan-JAK inhibitor, 5-10 mg twice daily. The TCR was taken from a human donor with alopecia areata. Sequences were derived from CD8+ T cells sorted from blood, sampled at week 24, from a patient treated with tofacitinib. J is TRBJ2-1 and V is TRBV30; 10 bases are a match to TRBD1. The CDR3 DNA follows: TGTGCCTGGAGTGTAGGGACAGGGGTCAATGAGCAGTTCTTC. Protein sequence: CAWSVGTGVNEQFF.